Listed below are T cell receptor beta chains from one sample, sequenced in a study of blood T cell repertoires in COVID-19. Data came from immunoSEQ multiplex PCR; TCRdb stores just in-frame clones and leaves some out. This sample has roughly 150,000 clones; around 80% occur once, and the top ten carry about 0.58%. The material sequenced was peripheral blood. These receptors were obtained from a man in his sixties with acute or convalescent COVID-19. The CDR3 runs from the conserved cysteine through the conserved F or W. A D gene is named only where the DNA matches it firmly. The size entry is marked missing in some rows and otherwise reads once, few, many or a size class.

d_gene | j_gene | abundance | v_gene | CDR3nt | CDR3aa
- | TRBJ2-3 | - | TRBV5-1 | TGCGCCAGCAGCTTGGATGGCAGATCCACAGATACGCAGTATTTT | CASSLDGRSTDTQYF
- | TRBJ1-4 | - | TRBV4-3 | TGCGCCAGCAGCCAAGAACAGGGCTCAACTAATGAAAAACTGTTTTTT | CASSQEQGSTNEKLFF
- | TRBJ2-6 | - | TRBV5-1 | TGCGCCAGCAGCTTTGGCTCCTCTGGGGCCAACGTCCTGACTTTC | CASSFGSSGANVLTF
- | TRBJ2-7 | - | TRBV28 | TGTGCCAGCAGTTTATCGGGCTACGAGCAGTACTTC | CASSLSGYEQYF
TRBD2 | TRBJ2-3 | many | TRBV27 | TGTGCCAGCAGGGAAACTCTAGCGGGGTTTACAGATACGCAGTATTTT | CASRETLAGFTDTQYF
TRBD2 | TRBJ2-1 | - | TRBV4-3 | TGCGCCAGCAGTTCTGACTGGCGGGGGGACGCTGAGCAGTTCTTC | CASSSDWRGDAEQFF
- | TRBJ2-1 | - | TRBV27 | TGTGCCAGCAGTTTTGAAGACACCTCTGGGCAGCAGTTCTTC | CASSFEDTSGQQFF
- | TRBJ1-6 | - | TRBV6-5 | TGTGCCAGCAGTTCCACGGACAGATCAAATTCACCCCTCCACTTT | CASSSTDRSNSPLHF
TRBD2 | TRBJ2-7 | - | TRBV5-1 | TGCGCCAGCAGCTCAGCGGGGGGGTTCTACGAGCAGTACTTC | CASSSAGGFYEQYF
- | TRBJ1-2 | - | TRBV5-1 | TGCGCCAGCAGCGCCGGGACGGGGGGCTCTGGCTACACCTTC | CASSAGTGGSGYTF
- | TRBJ1-2 | - | TRBV2 | TGTGCCAGCAGTGAGGCAGCTAGCTATGGCTACACCTTC | CASSEAASYGYTF
TRBD2 | TRBJ2-1 | - | TRBV18 | TGTGCCAGCTCACCACCCACACTAGCGGGAGCGACTGAGCAGTTCTTC | CASSPPTLAGATEQFF
- | TRBJ1-5 | once | TRBV10-3 | TGTGCCATCAGTGGGGGGGGGCGCAATCAGCCCCAGCATTTT | CAISGGGRNQPQHF
- | TRBJ1-2 | - | TRBV7-2 | TGTGCCAGCAGCTTAGCGCTACGGGGGACTAGCTATGGCTACACCTTC | CASSLALRGTSYGYTF
TRBD2 | TRBJ2-5 | - | TRBV3-1/TRBV3-2 | TGTGCCAGCAGCCACCACGGGGGGGGCCAAGAGACCCAGTACTTC | CASSHHGGGQETQYF
TRBD1 | TRBJ2-3 | - | TRBV5-4 | TGTGCCAGCAGCTTCCGGGACAGGACGCTAGATACGCAGTATTTT | CASSFRDRTLDTQYF
- | TRBJ2-2 | - | TRBV5-1 | TGCGCCAGCAGCCCCCCCGGGGTAGACACCGGGGAGCTGTTTTTT | CASSPPGVDTGELFF
TRBD2 | TRBJ2-7 | - | TRBV5-4 | TGTGCCAGCAGCTTGAATGGGGGGGGAAGGCCCTCCGAGCAGTACTTC | CASSLNGGGRPSEQYF
- | TRBJ1-2 | - | TRBV28 | TGTGCCAGCAGTCGCGAGAGGAACTATGGCTACACCTTC | CASSRERNYGYTF
- | TRBJ2-7 | few | TRBV21-1 | TGTGCCAGCAGCAAAGATGGAGGGGGGGACGAGCAGTACTTC | CASSKDGGGDEQYF
TRBD1 | TRBJ2-2 | - | TRBV2 | TGTGCCAGCAGCCAACGGGACAGTAGGACCGGGGAGCTGTTTTTT | CASSQRDSRTGELFF
TRBD2 | TRBJ2-7 | - | TRBV12-3/TRBV12-4 | TGTGCCAGCAGTTTAAGAGGGGAGGGCGAGCAGTACTTC | CASSLRGEGEQYF
TRBD1 | TRBJ1-1 | - | TRBV19 | TGTGCCAGTAGTATTTTGGACAGGACTTTCTTT | CASSILDRTFF
TRBD2 | TRBJ2-1 | - | TRBV19 | TGTGCCAGTAGTATACTAGCGGGGGGGCGTAATGAGCAGTTCTTC | CASSILAGGRNEQFF
- | TRBJ1-2 | - | TRBV7-2 | TGTGCCAGCAGCTTAACAGGGCTTAACTATGGCTACACCTTC | CASSLTGLNYGYTF